These 15 T cell receptor beta chains came from one sample sequenced in a study of cytomegalovirus exposure and HLA in healthy donors. With 60 Vbeta and 13 Jbeta primers, the PCR was carried out. Some clones are missing from TCRdb's copy, which holds only in-frame ones; the method was immunoSEQ multiplex PCR. Of roughly 170,000 clones in the sample, 78% were seen once. The sample comprised PBMCs. The receptors stem from a woman aged 45 to 65 in good health and CMV-seropositive.

The genes are TRBV2 and TRBJ2-2, with 7 bases fitting TRBD1. In germline, CDR1 is SNHLY, CDR2 FYNNEI. After removal of 4 bases from V and 4 bases from J, the junction contained 6 bases not matched to a gene. This CDR3 region has 15 residues. The CDR3 region is CASSVRQGATGELFF. In nucleotides, the CDR3 is TGTGCCAGCAGTGTACGACAGGGAGCCACCGGGGAGCTGTTTTTT.

The chain carries TRBV6-6 and TRBJ1-4; TRBD1 agrees at 10 bases. Unmatched junction bases numbered 10, after V lost 11 bases and J lost 7 bases. There are 14 residues in the CDR3. In germline, CDR1 is MNHNY, CDR2 SVGAGI (reference sequence). The CDR3 sequence is CASQGTGASEKLFF. CDR3 DNA sequence: TGTGCCTCCCAGGGGACAGGGGCGAGTGAAAAACTGTTTTTT.

This clone occurred once. The chain combines TRBV5-1 with TRBJ2-5; the D gene is possibly TRBD2 (6 bases). The ends were cut back, 4 bases at V and 2 bases at J, with 15 bases in the middle. The CDR3 sequence is 15 residues long. Germline V gene sequence: CDR1 SGHRS, CDR2 YFSETQ. The DNA for the CDR3 is TGCGCCAGCAGCCGGCCGCAGGGAGGTCAAGAGACCCAGTACTTC. Translated: CASSRPQGGQETQYF. The full variable domain, rest sourced from reference TRBV5-1 and TRBJ2-5, is KAGVTQTPRYLIKTRGQQVTLSCSPISGHRSVSWYQQTPGQGLQFLFEYFSETQRNKGNFPGRFSGRQFSNSRSEMNVSTLELGDSALYLCASSRPQGGQETQYFGPGTRLLVL.

V and J are TRBV5-1 and TRBJ2-6; D is perhaps TRBD1 (5 bases). This CDR3 is built from 16 residues. The V gene lost 1 base and the J gene lost 0 bases, with 8 bases spanning the gap. Germline-derived CDR1 and CDR2 are SGHRS and YFSETQ. In DNA form, the CDR3 reads TGCGCCAGCAGCTTGTCACAGGACTCTGGGGCCAACGTCCTGACTTTC. Translated: CASSLSQDSGANVLTF.

This chain connects TRBV6-6 to TRBJ2-3; weak D call: TRBD2 (6 bases). The germline V gene encodes CDR1 MNHNY and CDR2 SVGAGI (reference sequence). The V end lost 7 bases, the J end lost 3 bases, and 8 bases lay between the germline ends. This CDR3 region has 12 residues. CDR3 sequence reads: CASNLATDTQYF. The CDR3 DNA follows: TGTGCCAGCAACCTAGCGACAGATACGCAGTATTTT.

The V and J genes are TRBV2 and TRBJ2-1; 7 positions agree with TRBD2. The CDR3 consists of 15 residues. Trimming removed 1 base from V and 3 bases from J; junction bases left unmatched: 3. CDR1 is SNHLY and CDR2 is FYNNEI in the germline V gene. The CDR3 protein is CASSEGAGVYNEQFF. In DNA, the CDR3 is TGTGCCAGCAGTGAAGGGGCGGGGGTCTACAATGAGCAGTTCTTC. Complete variable domain (other parts from reference TRBV2 and TRBJ2-1): EPEVTQTPSHQVTQMGQEVILRCVPISNHLYFYWYRQILGQKVEFLVSFYNNEISEKSEIFDDQFSVERPDGSNFTLKIRSTKLEDSAMYFCASSEGAGVYNEQFFGPGTRLTVL.

The chain joins TRBV5-4 to TRBJ2-1; 8 positions agree with TRBD1. This CDR3 comprises 14 residues. V lost 3 bases to trimming and J lost 4 bases; unmatched junction nucleotides: 3. Per the germline V gene, CDR1 is SGHNT and CDR2 is YYREEE (reference sequence). CDR3 DNA: TGTGCCAGCAGCTCCAGGGGGCGTTACAATGAGCAGTTCTTC. Its protein is CASSSRGRYNEQFF.

The J gene is TRBJ1-1, the V gene TRBV5-1; D perhaps matches TRBD1 (6 bases). Trimming cost V 5 bases and J 7 bases, with 18 bases left between them. Germline V gene sequence: CDR1 SGHRS, CDR2 YFSETQ. The CDR3 totals 14 residues. In nucleotides, the CDR3 is TGCGCCAGCAGAAATCTGGGGGCATCGGGTGAAGCTTTCTTT. It is translated as CASRNLGASGEAFF.

This clone was detected a few times. The chain has TRBV4-1 and TRBJ1-5; 8 positions match TRBD1. V dropped 0 bases and J dropped 10; count of bases not matched to a gene: 14. CDR1 and CDR2 (germline): MGHRA, YSYEKL. The CDR3 has 17 amino acids. The CDR3 here is CASSQEQAGQVQDPQHF. CDR3 nucleotides: TGCGCCAGCAGCCAAGAACAGGCGGGACAGGTTCAGGACCCCCAGCATTTT.

Turning to this clone: Different DNA sequences within this sample yield the same CDR3. The V call is TRBV5-1, the J call TRBJ1-1; no clear D. The V and J ends lost 0 bases and 2 bases respectively, with 5 bases between them. Germline V gene data show CDR1 as SGHRS and CDR2 as YFSETQ. The length of the CDR3 is 13 residues. For the CDR3, the DNA is TGCGCCAGCAGCTTGGACAGAAACACTGAAGCTTTCTTT. Encoded protein: CASSLDRNTEAFF.

The V call is TRBV6-5, the J call TRBJ2-1; 9 bases agree with TRBD1. V gave up 6 bases and J gave up 14 bases; unmatched junction bases: 8. Germline CDR1 is MNHEY and CDR2 is SVGAGI. The CDR3 has 12 amino acids. CDR3 DNA: TGTGCCAGCAGGATCGGGACAGGGAGTGAGTTCTTC. As protein: CASRIGTGSEFF.

This sequence joins TRBV5-1 and TRBJ2-2, with 10 positions matching TRBD2. The germline CDR1 and CDR2 sequences are SGHRS and YFSETQ. Germline trimming cut 1 base from V and 5 bases from J; bases unmatched to any gene: 8. The CDR3 has 17 residues. CDR3 sequence reads: CASSLRSGGAGTGELFF. For the CDR3, the DNA is TGCGCCAGCAGCTTGAGGAGCGGGGGGGCCGGGACCGGGGAGCTGTTTTTT.

The V gene is TRBV9, the J gene TRBJ1-2, with D uncertain. Germline lookup yields CDR1 SGDLS and CDR2 YYNGEE. Trimming removed 0 bases at V and 2 bases at J, with 11 bases between. This CDR3 region has 15 residues. This CDR3 is CASSVGIPSNYGYTF. In nucleotides, the CDR3 is TGTGCCAGCAGCGTAGGCATACCGAGCAACTATGGCTACACCTTC. The variable domain in full, with the rest retrieved from reference TRBV9 and TRBJ1-2, is DSGVTQTPKHLITATGQRVTLRCSPRSGDLSVYWYQQSLDQGLQFLIQYYNGEERAKGNILERFSAQQFPDLHSELNLSSLELGDSALYFCASSVGIPSNYGYTFGSGTRLTVV.

V is TRBV9 and J is TRBJ2-3; perhaps TRBD2 as D (6 bases). The CDR3 is 16 residues long. V gave up 4 bases and J gave up 0 bases, with 15 bases separating them. Germline V gene sequence: CDR1 SGDLS, CDR2 YYNGEE. The DNA for the CDR3 is TGTGCCAGCAGCCCCCGGGGGTCCGCTAGCACAGATACGCAGTATTTT. Its protein product is CASSPRGSASTDTQYF.

The chain couples TRBV19 to TRBJ1-5; D gene uncertain. The V gene lost 2 bases and the J gene lost 0 bases, with 8 bases spanning the gap. Germline CDR1 and CDR2: LNHDA and SQIVND (reference sequence). The CDR3 has 15 residues. The CDR3 DNA sequence: TGTGCCAGTAGTATATGGGCCACTAGCAATCAGCCCCAGCATTTT. Translating it yields CASSIWATSNQPQHF.